Only a few counts were recorded for the clone carrying this TCR beta chain. Antigen unknown. From blood, about 240-550 ng of genomic DNA served as TRB template. BIOMED2 TRB-A/B primer pools were used in multiplex TRB PCR. Each CDR3 protein gets one entry after TCRdb re-called the multiplex PCR reads with MiXCR. Of approximately 5,000 distinct CDR3 sequences listed, roughly 26% are singletons. The CDR3 has 16 amino acids. Germline CDR1 KGHDR, CDR2 SFDVKD. V lost 0 bases to trimming and J lost 3 bases, with 12 bases between them. This sample is part of a study of T and B cells in COVID-19 patients. Overall study: COVID-19 patients gave peripheral blood either during active infection or after recovery.

Findings and limits, study-wide: Patients with COVID-19 reportedly showed strongly skewed T cell receptor beta variable and joining gene usage.

This receptor was taken from a human donor with active COVID-19. The chain has TRBV24-1 and TRBJ2-3, with a possible D match to TRBD1 (6 bases). Sequences were obtained from blood. This chain's CDR3 is CATSDLLDRMTDTQYF. The CDR3, as DNA: TGTGCCACCAGTGATTTGCTGGACAGAATGACAGATACGCAGTATTTT.